These 14 T cell receptor beta chains were sequenced from one sample in a study of blood T cell repertoires in COVID-19. Only in-frame clones appear in the TCRdb table, and some are missing; sequencing was by immunoSEQ multiplex PCR. This sample carries about 110,000 clones, 88% of them seen once, and the ten largest clones take 2% to 3%. The specimen sequenced was peripheral blood. The receptors were gathered from a human donor in a cohort sampled during active COVID-19.

The chain employs TRBV2 and TRBJ2-7; 7 nucleotides agree with TRBD1. The CDR3 is 14 residues long. Unmatched junction bases numbered 8, after V lost 6 bases and J lost 3 bases. Germline CDR1 is SNHLY and CDR2 is FYNNEI. CDR3 residues: CASRGQALLYEQYF. In DNA form, the CDR3 reads TGTGCCAGCAGAGGACAGGCCCTCCTCTACGAGCAGTACTTC.

The chain combines TRBV9 with TRBJ2-2, with unresolved D. CDR3 size: 14 residues. The V gene lost 7 bases and the J gene lost 1 base, with 11 bases spanning the gap. CDR1 is SGDLS and CDR2 is YYNGEE in the germline V gene. The CDR3 region has the DNA TGTGCCAGCGCGGCCTTCGAGAACACCGGGGAGCTGTTTTTT. As protein: CASAAFENTGELFF.

The V gene is TRBV7-8, the J gene TRBJ2-3, with 7 nucleotides matching TRBD1. V was clipped by 5 bases and J by 9 bases; unmatched bases: 11. The CDR3 is 14 amino acids. Germline values: CDR1 SGHVS, CDR2 FQNEAQ. CDR3 nucleotides: TGTGCCAGCAGCCACCTATCAGACAGGGAGACGCAGTATTTT. It is translated as CASSHLSDRETQYF. The variable domain in full, with the rest retrieved from reference TRBV7-8 and TRBJ2-3, is GAGVSQSPRYKVAKRGQDVALRCDPISGHVSLFWYQQALGQGPEFLTYFQNEAQLDKSGLPSDRFFAERPEGSVSTLKIQRTQQEDSAVYLCASSHLSDRETQYFGPGTRLTVL.

The chain employs TRBV7-8 and TRBJ2-7; 7 bases map to TRBD1. This CDR3 contains 15 residues. The ends lost 0 bases at V and 6 bases at J; junction bases unmatched: 8. The germline CDR1 and CDR2 sequences are SGHVS and FQNEAQ. CDR3 nucleotide sequence: TGTGCCAGCAGCTTAGCAGGGGGCCGCACGACCGAGCAGTACTTC. Its translation: CASSLAGGRTTEQYF. The whole variable domain, filled in from reference TRBV7-8 and TRBJ2-7, reads GAGVSQSPRYKVAKRGQDVALRCDPISGHVSLFWYQQALGQGPEFLTYFQNEAQLDKSGLPSDRFFAERPEGSVSTLKIQRTQQEDSAVYLCASSLAGGRTTEQYFGPGTRLTVT.

V usage is TRBV18 and J usage is TRBJ2-5; 10 nucleotides agree with TRBD1. Germline V gives CDR1 KGHSH, CDR2 LQKENI. Trimming removed 5 bases from V and 4 bases from J; junction bases left unmatched: 7. The CDR3 length is 15 residues. The CDR3 is CASSVSRDRGETQYF. CDR3 sequence (DNA): TGTGCCAGCTCAGTCTCCCGGGACAGGGGAGAGACCCAGTACTTC. Looking up the rest from reference TRBV18 and TRBJ2-5 gives the full variable domain: NAGVMQNPRHLVRRRGQEARLRCSPMKGHSHVYWYRQLPEEGLKFMVYLQKENIIDESGMPKERFSAEFPKEGPSILRIQQVVRGDSAAYFCASSVSRDRGETQYFGPGTRLLVL.

The CDR3 DNA follows: TGTGCCAGTAGAGAGCCAGGGATGGACACTGAAGCTTTCTTT. Translated: CASREPGMDTEAFF. The J gene is TRBJ1-1, the V gene TRBV19, with D possibly being TRBD1 (5 bases). Germline-derived CDR1 and CDR2 are LNHDA and SQIVND (reference sequence). The V end lost 6 bases, the J end lost 3 bases, and 14 bases lay between the germline ends. The CDR3 is made up of 14 amino acids.

The J gene is TRBJ2-7, the V gene TRBV27; the D gene is possibly TRBD2 (6 bases). The CDR3 contains 16 residues. V was cut by 1 base and J by 0 bases, with 13 bases left in between. The germline CDR1 and CDR2 sequences are MNHEY and SMNVEV (reference sequence). CDR3 region: CASSLWSGRSSYEQYF. CDR3 nucleotides: TGTGCCAGCAGTTTATGGTCCGGGAGAAGCTCCTACGAGCAGTACTTC.

The chain links TRBV27 to TRBJ2-7; the match to TRBD1 covers 7 bases. Germline V lookup: CDR1 MNHEY, CDR2 SMNVEV (reference sequence). CDR3 length: 15 amino acids. Trimming took 5 bases from V and 1 from J; bases not matched to a gene: 8. CDR3 residues: CASSTIDRASYEQYF. The DNA for the CDR3 is TGTGCCAGCAGTACAATAGACAGGGCATCCTACGAGCAGTACTTC.

The rearrangement links TRBV7-8 to TRBJ2-3; no reliable D call. The CDR3 is made up of 13 amino acids. V was pared by 0 bases and J by 3 bases, with 4 bases between. The germline V gene has CDR1 SGHVS and CDR2 FQNEAQ. The DNA of the CDR3 is TGTGCCAGCAGCTTAGCGAGGACAGATACGCAGTATTTT. The encoded protein is CASSLARTDTQYF.

The chain employs TRBV6-5 and TRBJ1-6, with D perhaps TRBD1 (5 bases). In germline, CDR1 is MNHEY, CDR2 SVGAGI. With 2 bases removed from V and 9 bases from J, the gap between germline ends came to 14 bases. The CDR3 length is 15 residues. The CDR3 here is CASSYAGLGFSPLHF. CDR3 coding DNA: TGTGCCAGCAGTTACGCAGGGCTCGGGTTTTCACCCCTCCACTTT.

This clone was found a few times. J is TRBJ1-5 and V is TRBV19; 9 bases match TRBD1. Germline V gene sequence: CDR1 LNHDA, CDR2 SQIVND (reference sequence). The CDR3 extends over 15 amino acids. The ends lost 6 bases at V and 4 bases at J; junction bases unmatched: 7. The CDR3, as DNA: TGTGCCAGTAGCCCTAACAGGGGGCGGAATCAGCCCCAGCATTTT. The encoded protein is CASSPNRGRNQPQHF.

This chain joins TRBV15 and TRBJ2-1, with 7 bases lining up with TRBD1. Per the germline V gene, CDR1 is LNHNV and CDR2 is YYDKDF (reference sequence). There are 17 residues in the CDR3. V lost 0 bases and J lost 0; bases outside the gene matches: 5. Written as DNA, the CDR3 is TGTGCCACCAGCAGAGACTCCGGGACAGCCTCCTACAATGAGCAGTTCTTC. It translates to CATSRDSGTASYNEQFF. Together with reference TRBV15 and TRBJ2-1, the CDR3 gives the full variable domain: DAMVIQNPRYQVTQFGKPVTLSCSQTLNHNVMYWYQQKSSQAPKLLFHYYDKDFNNEADTPDNFQSRRPNTSFCFLDIRSPGLGDTAMYLCATSRDSGTASYNEQFFGPGTRLTVL.

The chain combines TRBV12-5 with TRBJ2-6, with a tentative D call TRBD1 (6 bases). CDR3 length: 15 residues. The germline V gene has CDR1 LGHNT and CDR2 FRNRAP. Trimming removed 7 bases at V and 4 bases at J, with 14 bases between. The CDR3: CASAITGSGANVLTF. CDR3 in DNA: TGTGCTAGTGCCATTACAGGGTCAGGGGCCAACGTCCTGACTTTC.

This chain links TRBV18 with TRBJ1-1; D may be TRBD1 (6 bases). Germline CDR1 KGHSH, CDR2 LQKENI. The CDR3 loop spans 16 amino acids. The V end lost 3 bases, the J end lost 0 bases, and 14 bases lay between the germline ends. CDR3 in amino acids: CASSPAADRVNTEAFF. CDR3 sequence (DNA): TGTGCCAGCTCACCGGCCGCGGACAGAGTGAACACTGAAGCTTTCTTT.